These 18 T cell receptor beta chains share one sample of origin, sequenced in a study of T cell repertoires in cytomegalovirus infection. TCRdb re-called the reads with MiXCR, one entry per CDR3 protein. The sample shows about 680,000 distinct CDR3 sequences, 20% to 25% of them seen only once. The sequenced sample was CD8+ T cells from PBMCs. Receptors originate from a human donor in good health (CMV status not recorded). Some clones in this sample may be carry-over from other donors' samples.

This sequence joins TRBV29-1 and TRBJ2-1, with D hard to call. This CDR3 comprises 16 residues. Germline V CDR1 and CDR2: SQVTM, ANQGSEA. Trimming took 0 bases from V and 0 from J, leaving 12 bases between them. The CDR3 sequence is CSVEDAEVSSYNEQFF. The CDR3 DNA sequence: TGCAGCGTTGAAGATGCAGAGGTTAGCTCCTACAATGAGCAGTTCTTC.

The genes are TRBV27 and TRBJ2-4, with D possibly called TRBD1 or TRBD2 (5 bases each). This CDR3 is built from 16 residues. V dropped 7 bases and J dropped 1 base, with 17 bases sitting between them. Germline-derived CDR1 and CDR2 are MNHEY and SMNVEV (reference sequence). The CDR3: CASNFRQGEAKNIQYF. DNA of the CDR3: TGTGCCAGCAATTTCCGGCAGGGAGAGGCCAAAAACATTCAGTACTTC.

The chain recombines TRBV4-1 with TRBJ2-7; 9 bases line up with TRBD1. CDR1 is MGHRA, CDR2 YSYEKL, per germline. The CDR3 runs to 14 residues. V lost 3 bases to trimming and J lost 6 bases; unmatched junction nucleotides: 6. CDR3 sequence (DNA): TGCGCCAGCAGCCAGGAACAGGGGGCCGGCGAGCAGTACTTC. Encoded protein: CASSQEQGAGEQYF.

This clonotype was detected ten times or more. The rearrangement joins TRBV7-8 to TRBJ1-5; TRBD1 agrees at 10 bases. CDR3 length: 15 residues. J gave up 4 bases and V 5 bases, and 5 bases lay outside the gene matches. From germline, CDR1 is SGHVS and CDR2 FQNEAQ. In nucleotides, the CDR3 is TGTGCCAGCAGCCCGACAGGGGGCACTAATCAGCCCCAGCATTTT. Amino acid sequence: CASSPTGGTNQPQHF.

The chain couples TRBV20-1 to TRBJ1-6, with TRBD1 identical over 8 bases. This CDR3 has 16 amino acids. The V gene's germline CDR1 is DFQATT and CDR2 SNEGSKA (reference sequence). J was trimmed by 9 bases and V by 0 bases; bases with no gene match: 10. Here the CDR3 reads CSARERGAGGGSPLHF. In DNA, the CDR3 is TGCAGTGCTAGAGAGCGGGGTGCAGGGGGCGGTTCACCCCTCCACTTT.

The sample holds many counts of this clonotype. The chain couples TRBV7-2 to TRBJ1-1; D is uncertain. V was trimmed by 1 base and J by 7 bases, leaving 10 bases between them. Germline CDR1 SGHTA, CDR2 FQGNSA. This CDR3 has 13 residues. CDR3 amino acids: CASSLGWAGEAFF. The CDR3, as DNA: TGTGCCAGCAGCTTAGGTTGGGCGGGTGAAGCTTTCTTT.

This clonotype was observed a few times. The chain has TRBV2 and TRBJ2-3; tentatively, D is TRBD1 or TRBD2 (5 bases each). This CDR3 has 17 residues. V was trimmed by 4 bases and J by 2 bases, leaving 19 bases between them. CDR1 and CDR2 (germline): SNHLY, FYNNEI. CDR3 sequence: CASSGSPGQGDTDTQYF. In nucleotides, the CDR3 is TGTGCCAGCAGTGGTAGTCCTGGGCAGGGAGACACAGATACGCAGTATTTT.

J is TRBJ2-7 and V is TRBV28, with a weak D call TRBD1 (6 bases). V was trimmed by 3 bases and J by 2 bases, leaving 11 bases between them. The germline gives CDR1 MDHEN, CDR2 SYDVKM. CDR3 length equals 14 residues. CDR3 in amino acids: CASSLYSGAYEQYV. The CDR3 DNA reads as TGTGCCAGCAGTTTGTATTCAGGGGCCTACGAGCAGTACGTC.

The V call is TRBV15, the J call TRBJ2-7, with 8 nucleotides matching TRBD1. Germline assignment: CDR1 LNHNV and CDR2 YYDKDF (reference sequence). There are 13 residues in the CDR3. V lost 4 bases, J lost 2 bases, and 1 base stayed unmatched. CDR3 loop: CATSMDRAYEQYV. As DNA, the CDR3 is TGTGCCACCAGCATGGACAGGGCCTACGAGCAGTACGTC.

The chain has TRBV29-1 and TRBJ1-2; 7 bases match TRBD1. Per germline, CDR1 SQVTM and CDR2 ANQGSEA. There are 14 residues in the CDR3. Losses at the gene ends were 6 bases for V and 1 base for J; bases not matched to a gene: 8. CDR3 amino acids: CSVSPQGVNYGYTF. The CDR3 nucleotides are TGCAGCGTATCCCCTCAGGGGGTTAACTATGGCTACACCTTC.

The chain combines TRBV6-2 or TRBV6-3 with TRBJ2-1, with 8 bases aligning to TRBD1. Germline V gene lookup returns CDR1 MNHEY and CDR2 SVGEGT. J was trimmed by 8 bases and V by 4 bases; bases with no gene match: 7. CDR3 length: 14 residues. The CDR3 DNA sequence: TGTGCCAGCAGTTCTCCTGGACAGGGCTATGAGCAGTTCTTC. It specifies CASSSPGQGYEQFF.

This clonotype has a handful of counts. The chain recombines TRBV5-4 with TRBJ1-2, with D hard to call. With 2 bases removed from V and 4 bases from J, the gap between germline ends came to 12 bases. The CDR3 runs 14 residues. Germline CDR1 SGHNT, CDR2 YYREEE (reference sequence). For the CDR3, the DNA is TGTGCCAGCAGCTTAGAGGGTGCTCGCTATGGCTACACCTTC. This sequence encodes CASSLEGARYGYTF.

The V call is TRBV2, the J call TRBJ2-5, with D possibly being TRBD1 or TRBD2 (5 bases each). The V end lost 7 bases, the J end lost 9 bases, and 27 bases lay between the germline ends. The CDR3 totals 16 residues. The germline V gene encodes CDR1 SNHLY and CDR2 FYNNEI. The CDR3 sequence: CASNVGTVKRPGPQYF. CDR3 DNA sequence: TGTGCCAGCAACGTCGGGACGGTGAAAAGACCGGGGCCCCAGTACTTC.

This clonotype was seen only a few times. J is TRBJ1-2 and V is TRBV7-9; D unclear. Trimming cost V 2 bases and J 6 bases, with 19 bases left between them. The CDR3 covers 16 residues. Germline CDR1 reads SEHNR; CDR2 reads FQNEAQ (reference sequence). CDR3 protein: CASSLKSTGQVDGYTF. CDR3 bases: TGTGCCAGCAGCTTAAAATCCACCGGGCAGGTCGATGGCTACACCTTC.

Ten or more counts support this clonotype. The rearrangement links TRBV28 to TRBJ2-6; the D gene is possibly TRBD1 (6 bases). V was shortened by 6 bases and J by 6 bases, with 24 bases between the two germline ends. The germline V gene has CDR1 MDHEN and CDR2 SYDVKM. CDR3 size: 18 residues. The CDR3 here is CASSRPDSELWEANVLTF. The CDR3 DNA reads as TGTGCCAGCAGCCGTCCGGACAGTGAACTCTGGGAGGCCAACGTCCTGACTTTC.

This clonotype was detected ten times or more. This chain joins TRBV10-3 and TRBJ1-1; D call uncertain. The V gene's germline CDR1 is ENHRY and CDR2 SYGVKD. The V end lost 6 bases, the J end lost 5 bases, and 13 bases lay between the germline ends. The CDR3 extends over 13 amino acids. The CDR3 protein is CAISLEKWTEAFF. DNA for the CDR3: TGTGCCATCAGCCTGGAAAAGTGGACTGAAGCTTTCTTT.

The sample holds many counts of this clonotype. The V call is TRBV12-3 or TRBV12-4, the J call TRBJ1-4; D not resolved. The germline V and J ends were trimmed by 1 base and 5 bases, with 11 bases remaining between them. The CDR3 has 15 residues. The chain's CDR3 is CASSLGYLSNEKLFF. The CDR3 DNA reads TGTGCCAGCAGTTTAGGGTACTTGTCCAATGAAAAACTGTTTTTT.

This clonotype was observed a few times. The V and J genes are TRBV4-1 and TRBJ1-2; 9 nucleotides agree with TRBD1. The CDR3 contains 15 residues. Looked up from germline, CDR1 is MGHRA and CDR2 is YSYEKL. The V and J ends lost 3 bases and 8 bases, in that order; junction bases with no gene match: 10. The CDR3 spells CASSQTGGESGGYTF. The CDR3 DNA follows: TGCGCCAGCAGCCAGACAGGGGGAGAGAGTGGCGGCTACACCTTC.